The 27 T cell receptor beta chains below were found in one sample sequenced in a study of molecular identifiers for immune sequencing clone quantification (dated by TCRdb to 2017 to 2018). Receptor amplification or capture employed PCR. TCRdb shows the sequencer as NextSeq 500. TCRdb reworked the public reads: Q25 trimming with fastp, MiXCR clone assembly, productive beta chains retained. Each CDR3 protein gets just one entry, which takes the most common genes and DNA from the rows behind it. The sample yields about 320,000 distinct CDR3 sequences; 24% were counted once. The ten largest account for 0.74% of the sample. Material for sequencing was naive CD8+ T cells from blood, with Jurkat cell RNA spiked in. This specimen's cell subset or site label, interpreted: FACS-sorted CD8+CD4-CCR7+CD45RA+ naive T cells. These receptors came from a human donor in good health. Some libraries in this study had Jurkat cell RNA spiked in.

Of note for this clonotype: A read error may explain this, as a much larger clone is one base away. The rearrangement joins TRBV6-6 to TRBJ2-1, with D tentatively TRBD1 or TRBD2 (5 bases each). CDR3 length: 14 amino acids. Trimming took off 3 bases at V and 6 bases at J, with 12 bases between the two ends. Germline CDR1 and CDR2: MNHNY and SVGAGI (reference sequence). CDR3 amino acids: CASSYVWGSNEQFF. DNA of the CDR3: TGTGCCAGCAGTTATGTCTGGGGGAGCAATGAGCAGTTCTTC.

The chain employs TRBV7-9 and TRBJ2-2; D gene unclear. Germline assignment: CDR1 SEHNR and CDR2 FQNEAQ (reference sequence). V was clipped by 1 base and J by 6 bases, with 9 bases between them. This CDR3 is 14 amino acids long. CDR3 nucleotides: TGTGCCAGCAGCTTAGTTGTTGTCCCCGGGGAGCTGTTTTTT. Translation: CASSLVVVPGELFF.

As regards this clonotype: Germline and junction disagree at one end, which may indicate a read error. The chain has TRBV27 and TRBJ1-5; possibly TRBD1 for D (5 bases). This CDR3 has 15 amino acids. Germline CDR1 MNHEY, CDR2 SMNVEV (reference sequence). The chain's CDR3 is CASSQSQVSNQPQRF. The CDR3 bases are TGTGCCAGCAGTCAATCACAGGTTAGCAATCAGCCCCAGCGTTTT.

The rearrangement uses TRBV6-1 and TRBJ2-4, with D unclear. V was clipped by 3 bases and J by 4 bases, with 22 bases between them. The CDR3 runs to 18 residues. Germline V gene data show CDR1 as MNHNS and CDR2 as SASEGT. CDR3: CASSDRRPPAKQKNIQYF. The DNA for the CDR3 is TGTGCCAGCAGTGACAGACGTCCCCCAGCGAAGCAAAAAAACATTCAGTACTTC.

Remarks on this clonotype: A read error may explain this, as a much larger clone is one base away. The chain combines TRBV14 with TRBJ2-3, with 8 positions matching TRBD2. The germline V gene encodes CDR1 SGHDN and CDR2 FVKESK. The J segment lost 4 bases and the V segment lost 3 bases, leaving 6 bases of the junction unmatched. The CDR3 contains 15 residues. The CDR3: CASSHGSGTADTQYF. For the CDR3, the DNA is TGTGCCAGCAGCCACGGTAGCGGGACCGCAGATACGCAGTATTTT. Variable domain in full (rest from reference TRBV14 and TRBJ2-3): EAGVTQFPSHSVIEKGQTVTLRCDPISGHDNLYWYRRVMGKEIKFLLHFVKESKQDESGMPNNRFLAERTGGTYSTLKVQPAELEDSGVYFCASSHGSGTADTQYFGPGTRLTVL.

Concerning this clonotype itself: Since a much larger clone is just one base distant, this may be a read error. The rearrangement joins TRBV23-1 to TRBJ1-5; a weak D match, TRBD1 (5 bases). TRBV23-1 is sorted into the ORF group, with uncertain function. This CDR3 region has 16 residues. CDR3 in amino acids: CASSQFLQGCNQPRHF. CDR3 DNA: TGCGCCAGCAGTCAATTTTTGCAGGGATGTAATCAGCCCCGGCATTTT.

Comment on this clonotype: Because the CDR3 is missing its conserved closing phenylalanine or tryptophan, this is likely a read error. The rearrangement joins TRBV7-6 to TRBJ2-7, with 10 bases aligning to TRBD1. The CDR3 extends over 16 amino acids. After removal of 5 bases from V and 5 bases from J, the junction contained 12 bases not matched to a gene. Per germline, CDR1 SGHVS and CDR2 FNYEAQ. The CDR3 bases are TGTGCCAGCAGCCTCAAGCCGGACAGGGGGTATGACGAGCAGTACCTC. Residues: CASSLKPDRGYDEQYL.

This clonotype was picked up a small number of times. The J gene is TRBJ2-5, the V gene TRBV12-3 or TRBV12-4, with D possibly matching TRBD2 (5 bases). The CDR3 sequence is 14 residues long. V lost 6 bases to trimming and J lost 0 bases, with 11 bases between them. CDR3 in DNA: TGTGCCAGCAGCCCCGGGGTGTACCAAGAGACCCAGTACTTC. Translation gives CASSPGVYQETQYF.

Many counts were recorded for this clonotype. V is TRBV29-1 and J is TRBJ2-6; a weak D match, TRBD1 (6 bases). This CDR3 has 16 amino acids. Trimming shortened V by 4 bases and J by 1 base, and 14 bases separated the two germline ends. Per the germline V gene, CDR1 is SQVTM and CDR2 is ANQGSEA. Written as DNA, the CDR3 is TGCAGCGTTGTTCAGGGGATATTGTCTGGGGCCAACGTCCTGACTTTC. Its translation: CSVVQGILSGANVLTF.

The CDR3: CASTLGGQLNEKLFF. DNA for the CDR3: TGTGCCAGCACCCTCGGGGGACAGCTTAATGAAAAACTGTTTTTT. The chain couples TRBV7-6 to TRBJ1-4, with 7 bases that match TRBD1. V lost 7 bases and J lost 4; bases outside the gene matches: 9. CDR1 is SGHVS and CDR2 is FNYEAQ in the germline V gene. The CDR3 runs to 15 residues.

A remark on this clonotype: The junction departs from germline at one end; a sequencing error may be responsible. The chain couples TRBV6-6 to TRBJ2-3; D is tentatively TRBD1 or TRBD2 (5 bases each). The CDR3 is 14 amino acids. The germline gives CDR1 MNHNY, CDR2 SVGAGI (reference sequence). The CDR3 DNA reads as TGTGCCAGCGGTTATACGGGGCAAACAGATACGCAGTATTTT. Protein sequence: CASGYTGQTDTQYF.

The rearrangement uses TRBV14 and TRBJ1-2; tentatively, D is TRBD1 (5 bases). V lost 0 bases and J lost 14, with 13 bases in between. CDR3 length: 12 residues. Looked up from germline, CDR1 is SGHDN and CDR2 is FVKESK. For the CDR3, the DNA is TGTGCCAGCAGCCAAGACTCTTACAGGCAAACCTTC. It encodes CASSQDSYRQTF.

As regards this clonotype: Possible read error: a much larger clone is one base away. The V call is TRBV28, the J call TRBJ2-7; D possibly corresponds to TRBD2 (5 bases). V was clipped by 5 bases and J by 2 bases, with 19 bases between them. Looked up from germline, CDR1 is MDHEN and CDR2 is SYDVKM. This CDR3 has 16 amino acids. The CDR3 DNA is TGTGCCAGCAGTCGCCCGGGATTACAGCCCCCCTACGAGCAGTACTTC. This codes for CASSRPGLQPPYEQYF. Full variable domain (rest looked up from reference TRBV28 and TRBJ2-7): DVKVTQSSRYLVKRTGEKVFLECVQDMDHENMFWYRQDPGLGLRLIYFSYDVKMKEKGDIPEGYSVSREKKERFSLILESASTNQTSMYLCASSRPGLQPPYEQYFGPGTRLTVT.

The chain employs TRBV4-1 and TRBJ2-7, with 7 bases aligning to TRBD2. Losses at the gene ends were 0 bases for V and 7 bases for J; bases not matched to a gene: 6. The germline CDR1 and CDR2 sequences are MGHRA and YSYEKL. The CDR3 is 14 residues long. CDR3 loop: CASSQDRLAGEQYF. The CDR3 bases are TGCGCCAGCAGCCAAGATCGACTAGCTGGGGAGCAGTACTTC.

This clonotype showed up just a few times. The chain uses TRBV28 and TRBJ2-5; 11 bases are a match to TRBD2. V was clipped by 6 bases and J by 1 base; unmatched bases: 4. CDR3 size: 15 residues. Per the germline V gene, CDR1 is MDHEN and CDR2 is SYDVKM. In DNA form, the CDR3 reads TGTGCCAGCAGAAGACTAGCGGGGACCCAAGAGACCCAGTACTTC. Translating it yields CASRRLAGTQETQYF.

Remarks on this clonotype: A single base separates this from a much larger clone, so it may be a read error. The conserved phenylalanine or tryptophan is not found at the CDR3 terminus, so this likely reflects a read error. The chain joins TRBV7-2 to TRBJ1-2; no reliable D call. V was cut by 4 bases and J by 1 base, with 10 bases left in between. The CDR3 contains 14 residues. The V gene's germline CDR1 is SGHTA and CDR2 FQGNSA. In DNA form, the CDR3 reads TGTGCCAGCAGCTCATGGGGTGATAACTATGGCTACACCTCC. Translating it yields CASSSWGDNYGYTS.

This clonotype was seen repeatedly, ten times or more. CDR3 residues: CASSLRGHYEQYF. DNA for the CDR3: TGTGCCAGCAGCCTACGGGGGCACTACGAGCAGTACTTC. The chain employs TRBV14 and TRBJ2-7; D possibly uses TRBD1 or TRBD2 (6 bases each). This CDR3 has 13 amino acids. V was pared by 4 bases and J by 3 bases, with 10 bases between. Per the germline V gene, CDR1 is SGHDN and CDR2 is FVKESK.

In this sample, this clonotype turned up a few times. The V gene is TRBV27, the J gene TRBJ1-1, with D perhaps matching TRBD1 (6 bases). V was clipped by 2 bases and J by 4 bases, with 17 bases between them. The CDR3 extends over 16 amino acids. Germline V gene sequence: CDR1 MNHEY, CDR2 SMNVEV (reference sequence). CDR3 in amino acids: CASSLRLGARGTEAFF. The CDR3 bases are TGTGCCAGCAGTTTAAGATTGGGGGCAAGGGGCACTGAAGCTTTCTTT.

Regarding this clonotype: A much larger clonotype is one base distant, so this may be a read error. V usage is TRBV5-6 and J usage is TRBJ2-1; 7 positions match TRBD1. J gave up 2 bases and V 6 bases, and 5 bases lay outside the gene matches. This CDR3 comprises 14 residues. Germline V gives CDR1 SGHDT, CDR2 YYEEEE. Here the CDR3 DNA reads TGTGCCAGCAACTACGGGACAGCCTACAATGAGCAGTTCTTC. Translated, it gives CASNYGTAYNEQFF.

The V and J genes are TRBV9 and TRBJ1-2; a weak D match, TRBD1 (5 bases). The CDR3 is 13 amino acids. V shed 4 bases and J shed 3 bases, with 10 bases lying between them. Germline V gene lookup returns CDR1 SGDLS and CDR2 YYNGEE. The CDR3 DNA reads as TGTGCCAGCAGCAAACAAGGGGACTATGGCTACACCTTC. The encoded protein is CASSKQGDYGYTF. Using reference TRBV9 and TRBJ1-2 for the parts outside the CDR3, the full variable domain is DSGVTQTPKHLITATGQRVTLRCSPRSGDLSVYWYQQSLDQGLQFLIQYYNGEERAKGNILERFSAQQFPDLHSELNLSSLELGDSALYFCASSKQGDYGYTFGSGTRLTVV.

This clonotype was counted a few times. This sequence joins TRBV7-6 and TRBJ2-1, with 7 bases that match TRBD1. Germline V gene sequence: CDR1 SGHVS, CDR2 FNYEAQ. V lost 5 bases and J lost 7; bases outside the gene matches: 11. The CDR3 sequence is 15 residues long. CDR3 amino acids: CASSLRQGPKNEQFF. The CDR3 DNA sequence: TGTGCCAGCAGCCTGAGACAGGGCCCAAAGAATGAGCAGTTCTTC. The full variable domain, its missing parts supplied by reference TRBV7-6 and TRBJ2-1, is GAGVSQSPRYKVTKRGQDVALRCDPISGHVSLYWYRQALGQGPEFLTYFNYEAQQDKSGLPNDRFSAERPEGSISTLTIQRTEQRDSAMYRCASSLRQGPKNEQFFGPGTRLTVL.

V and J are TRBV9 and TRBJ2-3, with 7 bases aligning to TRBD2. CDR3 length: 15 amino acids. CDR1 is SGDLS and CDR2 is YYNGEE in the germline V gene. Losses at the gene ends were 4 bases for V and 0 bases for J; bases not matched to a gene: 5. CDR3 sequence reads: CASSIAGPSTDTQYF. In DNA form, the CDR3 reads TGTGCCAGCAGCATAGCGGGCCCTAGCACAGATACGCAGTATTTT.

This clonotype was detected many times. This rearrangement joins TRBV13 to TRBJ2-3; the D gene is possibly TRBD1 (6 bases). The ends were cut back, 6 bases at V and 6 bases at J, with 16 bases in the middle. CDR1 and CDR2 (germline): PRHDT, FYEKMQ (reference sequence). This CDR3 comprises 14 residues. In DNA, the CDR3 is TGTGCCAGCAGAATACAGGGTCTTGGGGATACGCAGTATTTT. This codes for CASRIQGLGDTQYF.

This clonotype occurred many times. The V gene is TRBV7-9, the J gene TRBJ2-7, with a weak D call TRBD1 (5 bases). The V gene's germline CDR1 is SEHNR and CDR2 FQNEAQ (reference sequence). The CDR3 has 13 amino acids. V dropped 7 bases and J dropped 1 base, with 11 bases sitting between them. The CDR3 loop reads CASIPDSSYEQYF. Here the CDR3 DNA reads TGTGCCAGCATCCCAGACAGTTCCTACGAGCAGTACTTC. The entire variable domain, with the rest obtained from reference TRBV7-9 and TRBJ2-7, is as follows: DTGVSQNPRHKITKRGQNVTFRCDPISEHNRLYWYRQTLGQGPEFLTYFQNEAQLEKSRLLSDRFSAERPKGSFSTLEIQRTEQGDSAMYLCASIPDSSYEQYFGPGTRLTVT.

This clonotype was seen a few times. The CDR3 region is CASSSELGGIYNEQFF. The CDR3 DNA reads as TGTGCCAGCAGCTCCGAATTGGGGGGCATATACAATGAGCAGTTCTTC. The J gene is TRBJ2-1, the V gene TRBV7-2; D may correspond to TRBD1 or TRBD2 (6 bases each). V lost 4 bases and J 4 bases, leaving 17 bases between the germline ends. Germline V gene lookup returns CDR1 SGHTA and CDR2 FQGNSA. CDR3 length: 16 residues. Supplemented by reference TRBV7-2 and TRBJ2-1, the full variable domain reads GAGVSQSPSNKVTEKGKDVELRCDPISGHTALYWYRQSLGQGLEFLIYFQGNSAPDKSGLPSDRFSAERTGGSVSTLTIQRTQQEDSAVYLCASSSELGGIYNEQFFGPGTRLTVL.

This clonotype was seen only a few times. J is TRBJ2-7 and V is TRBV29-1, with TRBD1 identical over 11 bases. Germline assignment: CDR1 SQVTM and CDR2 ANQGSEA. Trimming cost V 1 base and J 3 bases; bases outside gene matches: 2. The CDR3 consists of 14 residues. The CDR3 sequence is CSVEGTGGDYEQYF. CDR3 DNA: TGCAGCGTTGAAGGGACAGGGGGCGACTACGAGCAGTACTTC.

In its sample, this clonotype was seen a few times. The J gene is TRBJ2-1, the V gene TRBV28; 7 bases agree with TRBD2. The germline V gene has CDR1 MDHEN and CDR2 SYDVKM. V trimming: 4 bases; J trimming: 5 bases; junction bases outside the gene matches: 11. This CDR3 comprises 16 residues. The CDR3 sequence: CASSSLLARGHNEQFF. The CDR3 DNA reads as TGTGCCAGCAGTTCCTTACTAGCGCGAGGACACAATGAGCAGTTCTTC.